These 16 T cell receptor beta chains were all obtained from the same sample, sequenced in a study of shared clonotypes between healthy human individuals. TCRdb keeps only in-frame clones here, not all; method: immunoSEQ multiplex PCR. The data hold around 1 million clones, with more than 75% observed a single time. The sample was memory CD4+ T cells sorted from blood. Subset in this sample: CD45RA-negative fraction. These receptors all come from a man younger than 30 in good health.

The chain has TRBV25-1 and TRBJ2-3; no firm D call. The V end was cut by 4 bases, the J end by 2 bases, with 16 bases between. The length of the CDR3 is 16 residues. Germline V gene data show CDR1 as MGHDK and CDR2 as SYGVNS. The CDR3 region has the DNA TGTGCCAGCAGTGCCCCGTTAAAAGGGTACACAGATACGCAGTATTTT. Residues: CASSAPLKGYTDTQYF.

The chain uses TRBV28 and TRBJ2-5, with 7 bases lining up with TRBD1. CDR1 and CDR2 from the germline V gene are MDHEN and SYDVKM. The CDR3 has 13 amino acids. The V gene end was trimmed by 10 bases and the J gene end by 6 bases; junction bases not matched to a gene: 11. The CDR3: CATNSNRGQTQYF. Here the CDR3 DNA reads TGTGCCACCAATTCTAACAGGGGACAGACCCAGTACTTC. Full variable domain (missing parts from reference TRBV28 and TRBJ2-5): DVKVTQSSRYLVKRTGEKVFLECVQDMDHENMFWYRQDPGLGLRLIYFSYDVKMKEKGDIPEGYSVSREKKERFSLILESASTNQTSMYLCATNSNRGQTQYFGPGTRLLVL.

This clone was detected once. This sequence joins TRBV27 and TRBJ1-4, with TRBD1 as a possible D gene (6 bases). V was clipped by 6 bases and J by 4 bases, with 12 bases between them. CDR1 is MNHEY, CDR2 SMNVEV, per germline (reference sequence). This CDR3 has 14 amino acids. CDR3 bases: TGTGCCAGCAGCGCAGGACAGCATAATGAAAAACTGTTTTTT. Translation gives CASSAGQHNEKLFF.

This sequence joins TRBV4-1 and TRBJ1-1; the D gene is possibly TRBD1 (6 bases). Looked up from germline, CDR1 is MGHRA and CDR2 is YSYEKL. The CDR3 spans 17 residues. V lost 0 bases and J 2 bases, leaving 16 bases between the germline ends. The chain's CDR3 is CASSQEVGTSQNTEAFF. DNA of the CDR3: TGCGCCAGCAGCCAAGAAGTTGGGACAAGCCAAAACACTGAAGCTTTCTTT.

This clone was seen once. A far larger clone is off by one base, so a read error is likely. The CDR3 does not close with the conserved phenylalanine or tryptophan, likely indicating a read error. The J gene is TRBJ2-7, the V gene TRBV7-7, with D possibly TRBD2 on 6 matching bases. Germline V CDR1 and CDR2: SSHAT, FNYEAQ (reference sequence). CDR3 size: 13 residues. The CDR3 here is CASSEGLIYEQYL. CDR3 bases: TGTGCTAGCAGCGAGGGACTTATCTACGAGCAGTACCTC.

The gene calls are TRBV6-6 and TRBJ2-2, with 8 bases matching TRBD1. The CDR3 covers 14 residues. The V gene's germline CDR1 is MNHNY and CDR2 SVGAGI (reference sequence). Unmatched junction bases numbered 4, after V lost 3 bases and J lost 7 bases. This chain's CDR3 is CASSYQGADGELFF. CDR3 coding DNA: TGTGCCAGCAGTTATCAGGGGGCGGACGGGGAGCTGTTTTTT.

This chain joins TRBV14 and TRBJ1-6; TRBD1 might be the D (6 bases). The CDR3 covers 15 residues. Germline CDR1 reads SGHDN; CDR2 reads FVKESK. V shed 1 base and J shed 8 bases, with 12 bases lying between them. CDR3 in DNA: TGTGCCAGCAGCCAAGTGGCAGGGGCGGATTCACCCCTCCACTTT. Translation: CASSQVAGADSPLHF. The whole variable domain, filled in from reference TRBV14 and TRBJ1-6, reads EAGVTQFPSHSVIEKGQTVTLRCDPISGHDNLYWYRRVMGKEIKFLLHFVKESKQDESGMPNNRFLAERTGGTYSTLKVQPAELEDSGVYFCASSQVAGADSPLHFGNGTRLTVT.

The chain has TRBV11-2 and TRBJ2-7, with 10 bases matching TRBD1. Germline assignment: CDR1 SGHAT and CDR2 FQNNGV. Unmatched junction bases numbered 7, after V lost 3 bases and J lost 5 bases. The CDR3 is 15 residues long. CDR3 loop: CASSLLGTGVDEQYF. CDR3 DNA sequence: TGTGCCAGCAGCTTGCTTGGGACAGGGGTCGACGAGCAGTACTTC.

This chain uses TRBV6-5 with TRBJ1-1; possibly TRBD1 for D (6 bases). The V gene's germline CDR1 is MNHEY and CDR2 SVGAGI. This CDR3 comprises 15 residues. V lost 5 bases and J 7 bases, leaving 20 bases between the germline ends. This chain's CDR3 is CASSTPSTGQLEAFF. CDR3 in DNA: TGTGCCAGCAGTACCCCTTCAACTGGACAGCTTGAAGCTTTCTTT.

The chain recombines TRBV7-2 with TRBJ2-4; 13 nucleotides agree with TRBD2. The trim removed 2 bases at V and 3 bases at J, leaving 7 bases unmatched. The germline V gene encodes CDR1 SGHTA and CDR2 FQGNSA. The CDR3 loop spans 18 amino acids. The CDR3: CASSLPGLAGDHKNIQYF. For the CDR3, the DNA is TGTGCCAGCAGCTTACCCGGACTAGCGGGGGACCACAAAAACATTCAGTACTTC.

The chain has TRBV7-8 and TRBJ2-1; tentative D call: TRBD1 (6 bases). CDR3 length: 16 amino acids. Trimming pared 4 bases from V and 4 bases from J, leaving 17 bases between. In germline, CDR1 is SGHVS, CDR2 FQNEAQ. The CDR3 nucleotides are TGTGCCAGCAGCTGGGAAGGACAGCTCGATTACAATGAGCAGTTCTTC. It encodes CASSWEGQLDYNEQFF. Full variable domain (remainder filled in from reference TRBV7-8 and TRBJ2-1): GAGVSQSPRYKVAKRGQDVALRCDPISGHVSLFWYQQALGQGPEFLTYFQNEAQLDKSGLPSDRFFAERPEGSVSTLKIQRTQQEDSAVYLCASSWEGQLDYNEQFFGPGTRLTVL.

The chain joins TRBV5-4 to TRBJ2-2; D might be TRBD1 or TRBD2, each matching 5 bases. The germline V and J ends were trimmed by 1 base and 6 bases, with 13 bases remaining between them. Germline V gene data show CDR1 as SGHNT and CDR2 as YYREEE (reference sequence). The CDR3 has 15 amino acids. DNA of the CDR3: TGTGCCAGCAGCTTGTCCGGGACCAGTTCCGGGGAGCTGTTTTTT. It specifies CASSLSGTSSGELFF.

The chain links TRBV14 to TRBJ2-3; 9 bases line up with TRBD2. The CDR3 is 15 residues long. J lost 5 bases, V lost 5 bases, and 8 bases had no gene match. Germline V gene sequence: CDR1 SGHDN, CDR2 FVKESK. The CDR3 DNA reads TGTGCCAGCAGCTCCCGCGGGGGGGCTAGAGATACGCAGTATTTT. Its translation: CASSSRGGARDTQYF. Full variable domain (rest looked up from reference TRBV14 and TRBJ2-3): EAGVTQFPSHSVIEKGQTVTLRCDPISGHDNLYWYRRVMGKEIKFLLHFVKESKQDESGMPNNRFLAERTGGTYSTLKVQPAELEDSGVYFCASSSRGGARDTQYFGPGTRLTVL.

This clone was seen ten or more times. The genes are TRBV19 and TRBJ2-3; 8 bases agree with TRBD2. Germline V lookup: CDR1 LNHDA, CDR2 SQIVND (reference sequence). Losses at the gene ends were 3 bases for V and 1 base for J; bases not matched to a gene: 6. CDR3 length: 16 amino acids. The CDR3 protein is CASSIGGGLRTDTQYF. CDR3 nucleotide sequence: TGTGCCAGTAGTATCGGGGGGGGTCTCCGCACAGATACGCAGTATTTT.

The chain combines TRBV10-3 with TRBJ1-3, with unresolved D. Trimming pared 8 bases from V and 0 bases from J, leaving 14 bases between. The CDR3 has 15 amino acids. Germline V gene lookup returns CDR1 ENHRY and CDR2 SYGVKD. The CDR3 nucleotides are TGTGCCATCCGTCCCTCAGACGGCTCTGGAAACACCATATATTTT. Encoded protein: CAIRPSDGSGNTIYF.

The rearrangement joins TRBV11-3 to TRBJ1-1; the D gene is possibly TRBD1 (5 bases). CDR1 and CDR2 from the germline V gene are SGHNT and YENEEA. V was cut by 2 bases and J by 1 base, with 8 bases left in between. The CDR3 consists of 14 residues. CDR3 DNA: TGTGCCAGCAGCTTAATGGGGGAGAACACTGAAGCTTTCTTT. Translation gives CASSLMGENTEAFF.